The present T cell receptor beta chain was sequenced within a study of shared clonotypes between healthy human individuals. Whole-study findings and limits: As a rule, naive subsets had a larger estimated richness than memory subsets. Apart from blood, nothing was sampled; tissue repertoires likely differ.

CDR3 length: 18 amino acids. Germline CDR1 and CDR2: SGDLS and YYNGEE. The trim removed 0 bases at V and 0 bases at J, leaving 9 bases unmatched. Assay used: immunoSEQ multiplex PCR; TCRdb lists only in-frame clones, some missing. Here the sample spans 2 million to 2.5 million clones, about 92% being singletons. About this clone: As yet, its antigen is unknown.

Partitioning of CD4+ cells yielded a CD45RA+ naive subset and a CD45RA-negative memory subset. The chain couples TRBV9 to TRBJ2-1; TRBD2 matches 7 bases. Material for sequencing was naive CD4+ T cells from PBMCs. Subset specified: CD45RA+ positively selected. The TCR originated in a man between 18 and 29 years old in good health. Some clones in this sample may be carry-over from other donors' samples. In nucleotides, the CDR3 is TGTGCCAGCAGCGTAGGTGGGAGGGCCCCTCCCTCCTACAATGAGCAGTTCTTC. Residues: CASSVGGRAPPSYNEQFF. The variable domain in full, completed from reference TRBV9 and TRBJ2-1, reads DSGVTQTPKHLITATGQRVTLRCSPRSGDLSVYWYQQSLDQGLQFLIQYYNGEERAKGNILERFSAQQFPDLHSELNLSSLELGDSALYFCASSVGGRAPPSYNEQFFGPGTRLTVL.